Presented here are 5 T cell receptor beta chains from one specimen sequenced in a study of shared clonotypes between healthy human individuals (TCRdb year 2020). Libraries were constructed by the immunoSEQ multiplex PCR assay. This immuneACCESS table, as held by TCRdb, lists in-frame sequences with V and J called but not all clones. Of the missing ones, under half trace to an unresolved V gene in checked studies; the others have no known cause. The sample data list about 2.3 million clones, and roughly 93% of these were observed just once. Around 0.4% of the sample is taken by the ten largest. The sample consisted of naive CD4+ T cells from PBMCs. The cell subset or site tag for this specimen amounts to: CD45RA+ positively selected. These receptors were collected from a man aged 18 to 30 in good health. Some clones in this sample may be carry-over from other donors' samples.

This clone showed up just a few times. This sample also contains other DNA sequences that code for the same CDR3. The V gene is TRBV25-1, the J gene TRBJ1-4; D gene uncertain. The CDR3 totals 15 residues. The germline V gene encodes CDR1 MGHDK and CDR2 SYGVNS. The V end was cut by 1 base, the J end by 0 bases, with 6 bases between. The CDR3 sequence is CASSESGATNEKLFF. The DNA of the CDR3 is TGTGCCAGCAGTGAATCTGGGGCAACTAATGAAAAACTGTTTTTT.

The rearrangement joins TRBV19 to TRBJ2-7; 10 positions agree with TRBD2. The CDR3 contains 12 residues. Germline V lookup: CDR1 LNHDA, CDR2 SQIVND (reference sequence). Trimming took 6 bases from V and 5 from J; bases not matched to a gene: 1. CDR3 sequence reads: CASRTSGNEQYF. CDR3 sequence (DNA): TGTGCCAGTAGAACTAGCGGGAACGAGCAGTACTTC.

The J gene is TRBJ1-1, the V gene TRBV5-6; 8 positions agree with TRBD1. V trimming: 2 bases; J trimming: 10 bases; junction bases outside the gene matches: 7. Germline V gene sequence: CDR1 SGHDT, CDR2 YYEEEE. CDR3 length equals 13 residues. The CDR3 nucleotides read TGTGCCAGCAGCTTCGGACAGGGAAGAGCAGCTTTCTTT. It encodes CASSFGQGRAAFF.

The chain couples TRBV4-2 to TRBJ2-1, with D unresolved. V was clipped by 1 base and J by 0 bases, with 4 bases between them. Germline V gives CDR1 LGHNA, CDR2 YNFKEQ. CDR3 length: 14 amino acids. The CDR3 loop reads CASSQASSYNEQFF. In DNA, the CDR3 is TGTGCCAGCAGCCAAGCCAGCTCCTACAATGAGCAGTTCTTC.

This clone was seen more than once but under ten times. The DNA of the CDR3 is TGTGCCAGCAGAGGGAACATAGGGTACACTGAAGCTTTCTTT. It specifies CASRGNIGYTEAFF. The chain carries TRBV25-1 and TRBJ1-1; D is unclear. The ends were cut back, 6 bases at V and 3 bases at J, with 14 bases in the middle. Germline CDR1 is MGHDK and CDR2 is SYGVNS. This CDR3 has 14 amino acids. Based on the CDR3 plus reference TRBV25-1 and TRBJ1-1, the full variable domain is EADIYQTPRYLVIGTGKKITLECSQTMGHDKMYWYQQDPGMELHLIHYSYGVNSTEKGDLSSESTVSRIRTEHFPLTLESARPSHTSQYLCASRGNIGYTEAFFGQGTRLTVV.